This T cell receptor beta chain derives from a study of blood T cell repertoires in COVID-19. Background on the study: Italy, Spain and the United States were the sources of the convalescent and acute COVID-19 samples. T cells, B-cell-depleted T cells, or PBMCs supplied cDNA or gDNA.

Looked up from germline, CDR1 is MNHEY and CDR2 is SMNVEV (reference sequence). The V segment lost 3 bases and the J segment 3 bases; nucleotides outside the gene matches: 5. The CDR3 has 14 residues. In the original processing: Using reference gene primer amplification, nucleated cell counts were estimated. The method was immunoSEQ multiplex PCR; TCRdb's version includes in-frame clones alone and lacks a portion of them. V and J calls and clone size are copied from that table; D and trimming were computed from the DNA. This table holds under 150,000 clones, under 85% found once. The sequence was obtained from a man in his forties with active or convalescent COVID-19. Sequencing was carried out using peripheral blood. This chain uses TRBV27 with TRBJ2-7; 7 positions agree with TRBD1. The CDR3 bases are TGTGCCAGCAGTTTCGACAGGGTGGGCTACGAGCAGTACTTC. Translating gives CASSFDRVGYEQYF.